This T cell receptor (beta chain) was obtained from a study of T cell repertoires in cytomegalovirus infection. Study-wide background: In public TCR beta signatures, there were indications of both CMV infection and matching HLA type. Study-wide findings and caveats: There were HLA-C-restricted CMV-specific TCR beta clonotypes dominating the ex vivo response.

The CDR3 loop spans 14 amino acids. Between the trimmed V and J ends, which lost 5 bases and 2 bases, there was a span of 12 bases. This clonotype was detected a few times. Antigen unknown. TCRdb reanalysed the reads using MiXCR and keeps one entry per CDR3 protein. The repertoire holds 700,000 to 850,000 distinct CDR3 sequences, with roughly 33% as singletons. The TCR comes from a human donor in good health (CMV status not recorded). Some clones in this sample may be carry-over from other donors' samples. The J gene is TRBJ2-5, the V gene TRBV12-3 or TRBV12-4, with D maybe TRBD1 (5 bases). Specimen: cultured CD8+ T cells from PBMCs, collected from culture after CMV antigen stimulation. The CDR3 region has the DNA TGTGCCAGCAGTCTCTACGGACATCAAGAGACCCAGTACTTC. Amino acids: CASSLYGHQETQYF.